What follows describes a single T cell receptor beta chain. What it recognizes is unknown. Separation from the roughly 670-subject first cohort characterized the approximately 130-subject validation cohort, to which the donors belonged. The germline gives CDR1 SGHRS, CDR2 YFSETQ. The CDR3 totals 16 residues. J gave up 5 bases and V 2 bases, and 8 bases lay outside the gene matches. The sample is drawn from a study of cytomegalovirus exposure and HLA in healthy donors. General observations from the study: A few chains linked to CMV were shown in vitro to be specific for CMV antigens.

Using immunoSEQ multiplex PCR, the repertoire was profiled, and TCRdb retains in-frame clones only, with some absent. Of some 120,000 clones listed, about 90% are singletons. The sequenced material came from PBMCs. This chain links TRBV5-1 with TRBJ2-1, with 9 bases matching TRBD2. This TCR was recovered from a woman between 18 and 29 years old in good health and CMV-seronegative. The CDR3 spells CASSFDAGTSHNEQFF. The CDR3 DNA sequence: TGCGCCAGCAGCTTTGACGCCGGGACTAGCCACAATGAGCAGTTCTTC. The whole variable domain, remainder taken from reference TRBV5-1 and TRBJ2-1, is KAGVTQTPRYLIKTRGQQVTLSCSPISGHRSVSWYQQTPGQGLQFLFEYFSETQRNKGNFPGRFSGRQFSNSRSEMNVSTLELGDSALYLCASSFDAGTSHNEQFFGPGTRLTVL.